The clone carrying this T cell receptor (beta chain) was observed many times. The sorted Tregs were CD4+CD25+CD127-/low cells. Each CDR3 protein is one row after TCRdb ran MiXCR on the 5' RACE reads. The data hold about 10,000 distinct CDR3 sequences, with around 15% observed a single time. The specimen was Tregs sorted from blood. The TCR originated in a female donor with breast cancer.

The CDR3 nucleotides are TGTGCCAGCAGTTCCTCGGACGGGGAGACCCAGTACTTC. The encoded protein is CASSSSDGETQYF. The V call is TRBV12-3 or TRBV12-4, the J call TRBJ2-5, with no clear D. The CDR3 loop spans 13 amino acids. Deletions cut 4 bases from V and 5 bases from J, with 11 bases between.